This T cell receptor beta chain was sequenced during a study of regulatory T cells in long-lasting Graves disease. Construction of the TCR beta libraries employed iRepertoire HTBI primers in conjunction with Arm-PCR of CDR3 regions. TCRdb analysed the multiplex PCR reads with MiXCR anew, one entry per CDR3 protein. The data hold about 440,000 distinct CDR3 sequences, with about a sixth observed a single time. Time point noted: newly diagnosed GD, antithyroid drugs for less than 3 months. Extracted RNA from PBMCs served as the source of the TCR library. Per germline, CDR1 DFQATT and CDR2 SNEGSKA (reference sequence). The CDR3 covers 15 residues. V was cut by 0 bases and J by 7 bases, with 15 bases left in between. This sample was shared with a second study, whose subject was T cells in Graves' hyperthyroidism and ophthalmopathy. As reported in that work: HTBI primers were the set used in a first-round RT-PCR of the TCR CDR3.

This sequence joins TRBV20-1 and TRBJ2-2; no clear D. Sequenced material: peripheral blood mononuclear cells (PBMCs), taken at new diagnosis, from a patient treated with antithyroid drugs. This TCR derives from a woman aged 25 to 39 with Graves disease. CDR3 residues: CSARDRLRSGGELFF. The CDR3 DNA is TGCAGTGCTAGAGATCGGCTCCGTTCAGGCGGGGAGCTGTTTTTT.